The 7 T cell receptor beta chains reported below all come from one sample, sequenced in a study of blood T cell repertoires in COVID-19. The table came from immunoSEQ multiplex PCR; TCRdb's copy has only in-frame clones and leaves some out. Of 200,000 to 300,000 clones in the sample, roughly 81% are singletons; the top ten hold 6.5% to 9.5%. Sequenced input: peripheral blood. These receptor sequences come from a woman over 75 with COVID-19, enrolled during active disease.

The chain uses TRBV6-2 or TRBV6-3 and TRBJ1-2; weak D call: TRBD1 (6 bases). Trimming took off 2 bases at V and 4 bases at J, with 11 bases between the two ends. Germline-derived CDR1 and CDR2 are MNHEY and SVGEGT. This CDR3 contains 14 residues. The CDR3 DNA reads TGTGCCAGCAGTTACGCCGGACAGCGCTATGGCTACACCTTC. This translates into CASSYAGQRYGYTF.

This rearrangement joins TRBV18 to TRBJ2-1, with D possibly being TRBD2 (6 bases). Germline V gene sequence: CDR1 KGHSH, CDR2 LQKENI. Trimming took off 0 bases at V and 0 bases at J, with 9 bases between the two ends. The CDR3 has 16 amino acids. The chain's CDR3 is CASSPPRRGSYNEQFF. CDR3 DNA sequence: TGTGCCAGCTCACCACCCCGGAGGGGCTCCTACAATGAGCAGTTCTTC.

The chain uses TRBV18 and TRBJ1-3, with unresolved D. V was cut by 0 bases and J by 0 bases, with 9 bases left in between. The CDR3 runs to 16 residues. Germline V gene sequence: CDR1 KGHSH, CDR2 LQKENI. The CDR3 DNA is TGTGCCAGCTCACCACCAATAGGGAGCTCTGGAAACACCATATATTTT. Its translation is CASSPPIGSSGNTIYF. Combining the CDR3 with reference TRBV18 and TRBJ1-3 gives the whole variable domain NAGVMQNPRHLVRRRGQEARLRCSPMKGHSHVYWYRQLPEEGLKFMVYLQKENIIDESGMPKERFSAEFPKEGPSILRIQQVVRGDSAAYFCASSPPIGSSGNTIYFGEGSWLTVV.

CDR3 coding DNA: TGTGCCAGCAGCTTAGCGGTTAACAGGGAGGGTGGCACTGAAGCTTTCTTT. Translating it yields CASSLAVNREGGTEAFF. The chain has TRBV7-8 and TRBJ1-1, with D possibly being TRBD1 (6 bases). Germline CDR1 and CDR2: SGHVS and FQNEAQ. Trimming removed 0 bases from V and 4 bases from J, with 18 bases in between. The CDR3 totals 17 residues.

This clone appeared once. The chain has TRBV3-1 (or the pseudogene TRBV3-2) and TRBJ1-3; 8 positions agree with TRBD1. The length of the CDR3 is 14 residues. Germline V gene lookup returns CDR1 LGHDT and CDR2 YNNKEL (reference sequence). The V segment lost 6 bases and the J segment 2 bases; nucleotides outside the gene matches: 3. The chain's CDR3 is CASRLTGAGNTIYF. DNA of the CDR3: TGTGCCAGCAGGTTGACAGGGGCTGGAAACACCATATATTTT.

In its sample, this clone was seen once. V gene TRBV9 combines with J gene TRBJ2-3; TRBD2 aligns across 8 bases. Germline trimming cut 0 bases from V and 3 bases from J; bases unmatched to any gene: 9. The length of the CDR3 is 17 residues. The germline gives CDR1 SGDLS, CDR2 YYNGEE. The CDR3 loop is CASSVALAGPGTDTQYF. The CDR3 bases are TGTGCCAGCAGCGTAGCTCTAGCGGGCCCCGGGACAGATACGCAGTATTTT.

J is TRBJ2-7 and V is TRBV12-5; 10 nucleotides match TRBD1. The length of the CDR3 is 17 residues. The trim removed 1 base at V and 0 bases at J, leaving 6 bases unmatched. Germline CDR1 is LGHNT and CDR2 is FRNRAP. CDR3 protein: CASGLALGQGSSYEQYF. CDR3 sequence (DNA): TGTGCTAGTGGTTTGGCCCTGGGACAGGGGAGCTCCTACGAGCAGTACTTC.